This T cell receptor beta chain was retrieved from a study of molecular identifiers for immune sequencing clone quantification. This clonotype was seen a few times. Its antigen is as yet unknown. TCRdb itself ran the PCR reads through MiXCR, one entry per CDR3 protein. The data show 50,000 to 75,000 distinct CDR3 sequences, under 20% seen once. Sorting captured naive CD8 T cells as CD8+CD4-CCR7+CD45RA+. Study-wide points: Jurkat TCR RNA spiked in from one cell reportedly remained identifiable amid about a million naive cells.

Germline-derived CDR1 and CDR2 are SEHNR and FQNEAQ (reference sequence). The CDR3 spans 19 residues. Trimming removed 3 bases from V and 7 bases from J, with 28 bases in between. The chain combines TRBV7-9 with TRBJ2-1; possible D gene TRBD2, 6 bases. The receptor's source is a human donor in good health. Some libraries in this study had Jurkat cell RNA spiked in. Material: naive CD8+ T cells from blood, with Jurkat cell RNA spiked in. Subset specified: FACS-sorted CD8+CD4-CCR7+CD45RA+ naive T cells. CDR3 sequence (DNA): TGTGCCAGCAGCTTTCACGGGACTCCCCCGCTCTACGGTCTGAATGAGCAGTTCTTC. Its protein product is CASSFHGTPPLYGLNEQFF.